These T cell receptor beta chains were read from a single sample in a study of neoadjuvant nivolumab and ipilimumab in lung cancer. Sequencing used immunoSEQ multiplex PCR; TCRdb keeps in-frame clones, though not all of them. The sample lists 3,300 or so clones, 70% to 90% seen once, with about 2.1% in the top ten. Source: tumor tissue, taken after neoadjuvant nivolumab, alone or with ipilimumab, at or shortly before surgery. The receptors originated from an adult with non-small cell lung cancer. CDR3s include the opening cysteine and the closing phenylalanine or tryptophan. D genes are given only for firm matches. The size field is filled for only some rows; it gives once, few, many or a size class.

TRBV25-1,.,.,TRBJ2-7,CASSERTASSYEQYF,TGTGCCAGCAGTGAACGGACAGCGAGCTCCTACGAGCAGTACTTC
TRBV2,.,.,TRBJ1-3,CASTPTGSSGNTIYF,TGTGCCAGCACCCCTACAGGGAGTAGCGGAAACACCATATATTTT
TRBV19,.,.,TRBJ2-7,CASSIVGSYEQYF,TGTGCCAGTAGTATAGTCGGCAGCTACGAGCAGTACTTC
TRBV29-1,.,.,TRBJ1-3,CSVEGGGNTIYF,TGCAGCGTAGAGGGTGGGGGAAACACCATATATTTT
TRBV27,.,.,TRBJ2-5,CASSLSSRGRGQETQYF,TGTGCCAGCAGTTTATCTAGCCGGGGAAGGGGCCAAGAGACCCAGTACTTC
TRBV2,.,TRBD1,TRBJ2-7,CASSPSRQGEQYF,TGTGCCAGCAGCCCCTCCCGACAGGGCGAGCAGTACTTC
TRBV7-2,.,.,TRBJ1-2,CASSGRSTSYTF,TGTGCCAGCAGTGGACGGTCCACCAGCTACACCTTC
TRBV28,.,.,TRBJ2-3,CASSFGGTDTQYF,TGTGCCAGCAGTTTCGGGGGCACAGATACGCAGTATTTT
TRBV7-8,.,.,TRBJ2-7,CASVHTYEQYF,TGTGCCAGCGTACATACCTACGAGCAGTACTTC
TRBV5-1,.,.,TRBJ2-5,CASSLYRQETQYF,TGCGCCAGCAGCTTGTACAGACAAGAGACCCAGTACTTC
TRBV18,few,TRBD1,TRBJ1-1,CASSQGANTEAFF,TGTGCCAGCTCACAGGGGGCGAACACTGAAGCTTTCTTT
TRBV6-1,.,TRBD1,TRBJ2-4,CASRHRGGNIQYF,TGTGCCAGCAGACACAGGGGTGGGAACATTCAGTACTTC
TRBV7-2,.,.,TRBJ2-7,CASSLGDPYEQYF,TGTGCCAGCAGCTTAGGTGATCCCTACGAGCAGTACTTC
TRBV7-9,.,.,TRBJ2-5,CASSFRETQYF,TGTGCCAGCAGCTTCCGCGAGACCCAGTACTTC
TRBV7-9,few,.,TRBJ1-2,CASSPSGGFPNYGYTF,TGTGCCAGCAGCCCATCCGGGGGGTTTCCTAACTATGGCTACACCTTC
TRBV2,.,TRBD1,TRBJ2-5,CASRPIWDRGGETQYF,TGTGCCAGCAGACCTATCTGGGACAGGGGAGGAGAGACCCAGTACTTC
TRBV5-1,.,.,TRBJ2-7,CASSRDGYEQYF,TGCGCCAGCAGTCGGGACGGCTACGAGCAGTACTTC